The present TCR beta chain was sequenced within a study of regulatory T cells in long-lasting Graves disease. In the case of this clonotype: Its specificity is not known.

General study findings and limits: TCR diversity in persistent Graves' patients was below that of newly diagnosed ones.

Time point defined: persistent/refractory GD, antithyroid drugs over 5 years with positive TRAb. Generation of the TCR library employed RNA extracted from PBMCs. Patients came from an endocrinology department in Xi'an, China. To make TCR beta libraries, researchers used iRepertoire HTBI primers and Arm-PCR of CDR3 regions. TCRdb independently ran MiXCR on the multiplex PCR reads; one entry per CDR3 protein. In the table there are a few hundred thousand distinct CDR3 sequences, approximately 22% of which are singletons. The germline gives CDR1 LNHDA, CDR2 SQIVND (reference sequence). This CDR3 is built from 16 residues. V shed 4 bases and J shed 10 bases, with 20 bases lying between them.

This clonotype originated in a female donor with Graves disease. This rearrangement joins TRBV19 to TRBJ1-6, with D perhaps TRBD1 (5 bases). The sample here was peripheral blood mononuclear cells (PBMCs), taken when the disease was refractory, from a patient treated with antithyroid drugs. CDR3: CASSTIGVTGGSPLHF. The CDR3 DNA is TGTGCCAGTAGTACGATTGGCGTCACAGGAGGGTCACCCCTCCACTTT.